This T cell receptor beta chain was retrieved from a study of shared clonotypes between healthy human individuals. Produced via immunoSEQ multiplex PCR; TCRdb's table is partial and in-frame only. The sample shows some 200,000 clones, about 93% of them seen only once. With V trimmed by 1 base and J by 7 bases, 3 bases remained unmatched. Germline V gene sequence: CDR1 MNHEY, CDR2 SVGAGI. This CDR3 is built from 15 residues. V usage is TRBV6-5 and J usage is TRBJ1-4, with 10 nucleotides matching TRBD1. The specimen was naive CD4+ T cells sorted from blood. Subset of the sample: CD45RA+ positively selected. The origin of this receptor is a woman between 25 and 40 years old in good health. CDR3 sequence reads: CASSYWTGGGEKLFF. Written as DNA, the CDR3 is TGTGCCAGCAGTTACTGGACAGGGGGGGGTGAAAAACTGTTTTTT.